These 11 T cell receptor beta chains were sequenced from one sample in a study of response to subunit inactivated influenza vaccine. TCRdb analysed the RT-PCR reads with MiXCR anew, one entry per CDR3 protein. The data hold around 750,000 distinct CDR3 sequences, with 20% to 25% observed a single time. The specimen was PBMCs from blood, collected roughly 5 days after vaccination. The source is a middle-aged man who received an inactivated influenza vaccine.

This clonotype was counted a few times. V is TRBV6-6 and J is TRBJ2-6; 9 nucleotides line up with TRBD1. Germline lookup yields CDR1 MNHNY and CDR2 SVGAGI (reference sequence). This CDR3 has 24 residues. The V and J ends lost 0 bases and 0 bases, in that order; junction bases with no gene match: 21. The CDR3 DNA follows: TGTGCCAGCAGTTACTCGTTGTACCAGGGTTGGAGACAGGGGGTGCCCTCTGGGGCCAACGTCCTGACTTTC. It is translated as CASSYSLYQGWRQGVPSGANVLTF.

The chain uses TRBV10-3 and TRBJ2-1; D unclear. Germline V CDR1 and CDR2: ENHRY, SYGVKD. The CDR3 has 14 amino acids. Trimming removed 0 bases at V and 12 bases at J, with 15 bases between. The CDR3 nucleotides read TGTGCCATCAGTGAGTCCGGTTTAGAGGATGGGCAGTTCTTC. Encoded protein: CAISESGLEDGQFF.

This clonotype was observed a handful of times. The rearrangement joins TRBV20-1 to TRBJ1-6, with D hard to call. The CDR3 has 14 residues. Germline CDR1 and CDR2: DFQATT and SNEGSKA (reference sequence). Trimming shortened V by 1 base and J by 10 bases, and 14 bases separated the two germline ends. CDR3 sequence reads: CSARVEGYGSPLHF. The CDR3 region has the DNA TGCAGTGCTAGAGTGGAAGGGTACGGATCACCCCTCCACTTT.

This clonotype turned up a few times. This chain uses TRBV20-1 with TRBJ2-3, with TRBD2 identical over 9 bases. The CDR3 sequence is 17 residues long. With 0 bases clipped from V and 7 bases from J, the junction kept 14 bases outside the gene matches. CDR1 is DFQATT and CDR2 is SNEGSKA in the germline V gene (reference sequence). This CDR3 is CSARDIAGDVVVNTQYF. The CDR3 nucleotides are TGCAGTGCTAGAGATATAGCGGGAGACGTCGTAGTGAATACGCAGTATTTT.

This clonotype turned up a few times. The genes are TRBV7-8 and TRBJ2-3; D is unclear. Trimming removed 5 bases from V and 6 bases from J, with 9 bases in between. CDR1 is SGHVS and CDR2 is FQNEAQ in the germline V gene. The CDR3 runs to 12 residues. The CDR3 sequence: CASSVPGDTQYF. The DNA of the CDR3 is TGTGCCAGCAGCGTCCCCGGGGATACGCAGTATTTT.

CDR3 nucleotide sequence: TGTGCCAGCAGTGATCCAGGGCGGGGACCAGCCAAAAACATTCAGTACTTC. Encoded protein: CASSDPGRGPAKNIQYF. The chain is built from TRBV25-1 and TRBJ2-4; D may be TRBD2 (6 bases). The CDR3 extends over 17 amino acids. With 3 bases removed from V and 0 bases from J, the gap between germline ends came to 15 bases. The V gene's germline CDR1 is MGHDK and CDR2 SYGVNS.

This chain's CDR3 is CASSRRTGTDTQYF. Here the CDR3 DNA reads TGTGCCAGCAGTCGCCGGACAGGTACAGATACGCAGTATTTT. This chain uses TRBV12-3 or TRBV12-4 with TRBJ2-3; 7 bases fit TRBD1. The CDR3 extends over 14 amino acids. J gave up 3 bases and V 5 bases, and 5 bases lay outside the gene matches.

Ten or more counts support this clonotype. The chain joins TRBV7-2 to TRBJ2-7; the D gene could be TRBD1 or TRBD2 (6 bases each). The V end lost 3 bases, the J end lost 0 bases, and 12 bases lay between the germline ends. This CDR3 is 15 amino acids long. CDR1 is SGHTA, CDR2 FQGNSA, per germline. The CDR3 nucleotides read TGTGCCAGCAGCTTCCGCGGGGACAACTCCTACGAGCAGTACTTC. Residues: CASSFRGDNSYEQYF.

This clonotype was seen repeatedly, ten times or more. V usage is TRBV6-2 or TRBV6-3 and J usage is TRBJ2-1; unclear D gene. Germline V CDR1 and CDR2: MNHEY, SVGEGT. V was clipped by 6 bases and J by 9 bases, with 18 bases between them. The CDR3 has 14 residues. CDR3 DNA sequence: TGTGCCAGCAGCCCCCAACTCGGAAATACTGAGCAGTTCTTC. Its protein product is CASSPQLGNTEQFF.

The V and J genes are TRBV7-9 and TRBJ1-6; TRBD1 aligns across 7 bases. The germline CDR1 and CDR2 sequences are SEHNR and FQNEAQ (reference sequence). Trimming cost V 5 bases and J 6 bases; bases outside gene matches: 10. The CDR3 has 16 residues. CDR3: CASSTQTGMFNSPLHF. Written as DNA, the CDR3 is TGTGCCAGCAGCACGCAGACAGGGATGTTTAATTCACCCCTCCACTTT.

The CDR3 DNA reads as TGCAGTGCTAGAGACATGGGCAGGGGGGGAGAGACCCAGTACTTC. It translates to CSARDMGRGGETQYF. The chain couples TRBV20-1 to TRBJ2-5, with D tentatively TRBD1 or TRBD2 (7 bases each). The V end was cut by 0 bases, the J end by 4 bases, with 15 bases between. The germline V gene has CDR1 DFQATT and CDR2 SNEGSKA (reference sequence). The CDR3 loop spans 15 amino acids.